This record looks at one TCR beta chain sequence and its context. The sample originates from a study of blood T cell repertoires in COVID-19. Background on the study: Sites across the United States, Italy and Spain contributed samples from acute and convalescent COVID-19.

Per germline, CDR1 SEHNR and CDR2 FQNEAQ (reference sequence). V dropped 10 bases and J dropped 4 bases, with 5 bases sitting between them. The CDR3 covers 11 residues. In the original analysis: How many nucleated cells were present was estimated from reference gene primer amplification. Profiling relied on immunoSEQ multiplex PCR, and the TCRdb table lists in-frame clones only, not all of them. That table furnishes V, J and clone size, whereas the DNA furnished D and trimming. Of nearly 110,000 clones in the sample, 70% to 90% are singletons; the top ten hold around 7%. The receptor's source is a man over 45 with active or convalescent COVID-19. This chain connects TRBV7-9 to TRBJ2-6; the D is unclear. The sample comprised peripheral blood. CDR3 sequence (DNA): TGTGCCATGCGGGGGGCCAACGTCCTGACTTTC. Its protein is CAMRGANVLTF.